This T cell receptor (beta chain) stems from a study of technical replicates of blood from several donors. TCRdb's table, derived via immunoSEQ multiplex PCR, lists solely in-frame clones and lacks some. The table includes 70,000 to 95,000 clones, about 94% detected once. The CDR3 is 15 residues long. The germline gives CDR1 SGHTA, CDR2 FQGNSA. The junction had 5 bases not matched to a gene; V was cut back by 2 bases and J by 6 bases. Sequenced sample: T cells isolated from PBMCs. V and J are TRBV7-2 and TRBJ2-3; 10 nucleotides line up with TRBD2. The TCR sequence derives from a human donor in good health. CDR3 nucleotide sequence: TGTGCCAGCAGCTTACGAGCGGGGGGGCCGGATACGCAGTATTTT. Translating it yields CASSLRAGGPDTQYF.